This passage covers 22 T cell receptor beta chains from one sample sequenced in a study of CD8+ T cells in alopecia areata. Once RNA had been extracted, it was reverse transcribed into cDNA to act as the sequencing template. Sequencing was performed with immunoSEQ multiplex PCR; in TCRdb, only in-frame clones are kept and a portion is missing. Of tens of thousands of clones listed, approximately 43% are singletons. The sequencing here drew on CD8+ T cells sorted from blood, taken at week 0. The receptors here all came from a human donor with alopecia areata.

This clone showed up just a few times. The chain employs TRBV27 and TRBJ2-5, with 9 positions matching TRBD1. CDR3 size: 15 residues. Germline trimming cut 1 base from V and 4 bases from J; bases unmatched to any gene: 4. Germline values: CDR1 MNHEY, CDR2 SMNVEV (reference sequence). DNA of the CDR3: TGTGCCAGCAGTTTATTCACAGGGGGCTTAGAGACCCAGTACTTC. It translates to CASSLFTGGLETQYF.

The V call is TRBV19, the J call TRBJ1-5, with D possibly being TRBD1 (5 bases). The germline V gene encodes CDR1 LNHDA and CDR2 SQIVND (reference sequence). This CDR3 spans 12 amino acids. V lost 3 bases to trimming and J lost 6 bases, with 6 bases between them. The CDR3 loop reads CASSMQGQPQHF. The CDR3 DNA follows: TGTGCCAGTAGTATGCAGGGTCAGCCCCAGCATTTT.

V usage is TRBV29-1 and J usage is TRBJ1-2; D unresolved. In germline, CDR1 is SQVTM, CDR2 ANQGSEA. V was pared by 5 bases and J by 4 bases, with 17 bases between. The CDR3 is 14 residues long. This CDR3 is CSVTEVPSSYGYTF. CDR3 sequence (DNA): TGCAGCGTTACCGAGGTCCCTTCCAGCTATGGCTACACCTTC.

This chain uses TRBV6-5 with TRBJ2-2; D might be TRBD1 (6 bases). Germline CDR1 reads MNHEY; CDR2 reads SVGAGI. Trimming pared 6 bases from V and 3 bases from J, leaving 14 bases between. The CDR3 has 15 residues. In DNA, the CDR3 is TGTGCCAGCAGCGTAGACAGGTCCTACACCGGGGAGCTGTTTTTT. It specifies CASSVDRSYTGELFF.

The chain has TRBV14 and TRBJ2-1; D unresolved. This CDR3 has 11 amino acids. With 3 bases removed from V and 7 bases from J, the gap between germline ends came to 4 bases. Germline V lookup: CDR1 SGHDN, CDR2 FVKESK. Written as DNA, the CDR3 is TGTGCCAGCAGCCATTCGAATGAGCAGTTCTTC. Residues: CASSHSNEQFF.

In regard to this clone: The junction shows a germline mismatch at one end, possibly a read error. The rearrangement links TRBV6-1 to TRBJ2-2; TRBD2 agrees at 10 bases. The CDR3 runs to 14 residues. The germline V gene encodes CDR1 MNHNS and CDR2 SASEGT. The CDR3 bases are TGTGCCAGCAGAGCGGGAGGGGACGCCGGGGAGCGGTGTTTT. Its translation is CASRAGGDAGERCF.

The chain is built from TRBV30 and TRBJ2-1; D remains ambiguous. V dropped 3 bases and J dropped 4 bases, with 13 bases sitting between them. This CDR3 is 14 amino acids long. Germline CDR1 is GTSNPN and CDR2 is SVGIG (reference sequence). The CDR3 nucleotides read TGTGCCTGGAGAGGGCCGCCGTCGTACAATGAGCAGTTCTTC. Protein sequence: CAWRGPPSYNEQFF.

J is TRBJ2-7 and V is TRBV7-9; D perhaps matches TRBD1 (5 bases). V lost 4 bases and J lost 0, with 10 bases in between. The CDR3 contains 14 residues. Germline-derived CDR1 and CDR2 are SEHNR and FQNEAQ (reference sequence). CDR3 loop: CASSSPQASYEQYF. CDR3 bases: TGTGCCAGCAGCTCCCCACAGGCCTCCTACGAGCAGTACTTC. The full variable domain, rest sourced from reference TRBV7-9 and TRBJ2-7, is DTGVSQNPRHKITKRGQNVTFRCDPISEHNRLYWYRQTLGQGPEFLTYFQNEAQLEKSRLLSDRFSAERPKGSFSTLEIQRTEQGDSAMYLCASSSPQASYEQYFGPGTRLTVT.

V and J are TRBV5-1 and TRBJ2-2; possibly TRBD2 for D (7 bases). The CDR3 is made up of 15 amino acids. V gave up 4 bases and J gave up 6 bases, with 16 bases separating them. Looked up from germline, CDR1 is SGHRS and CDR2 is YFSETQ. This CDR3 is CASSGGGGAAGELFF. The CDR3 bases are TGCGCCAGCAGCGGAGGCGGGGGCGCGGCCGGGGAGCTGTTTTTT.

This clone was found once. The chain carries TRBV2 and TRBJ2-7, with unresolved D. The CDR3 has 11 residues. V lost 9 bases to trimming and J lost 4 bases, with 10 bases between them. Germline CDR1 and CDR2: SNHLY and FYNNEI. In DNA, the CDR3 is TGTGCCAGTGCGACACGGTACGAGCAGTACTTC. This translates into CASATRYEQYF.

The rearrangement uses TRBV4-1 and TRBJ1-5, with D possibly matching TRBD1 (5 bases). Looked up from germline, CDR1 is MGHRA and CDR2 is YSYEKL. The CDR3 runs 15 residues. The ends were cut back, 4 bases at V and 0 bases at J, with 10 bases in the middle. The DNA of the CDR3 is TGCGCCAGCAGCCCTCGGACATCTAGCAATCAGCCCCAGCATTTT. Its translation is CASSPRTSSNQPQHF.

This rearrangement joins TRBV29-1 to TRBJ2-1; perhaps D is TRBD1 or TRBD2 (5 bases each). Germline values: CDR1 SQVTM, CDR2 ANQGSEA. This CDR3 comprises 10 residues. Between the trimmed V and J ends, which lost 4 bases and 10 bases, there was a span of 8 bases. DNA for the CDR3: TGCAGCGTTGCAGGGACCGAGCAGTTCTTC. It codes for CSVAGTEQFF.

This clone was seen only once. This chain links TRBV6-5 with TRBJ1-2, with TRBD1 matching over 8 bases. CDR3 length: 13 amino acids. The V gene end was trimmed by 5 bases and the J gene end by 5 bases; junction bases not matched to a gene: 4. Germline CDR1 and CDR2: MNHEY and SVGAGI. The CDR3: CASSPTGEYGYTF. The CDR3 DNA follows: TGTGCCAGCAGTCCGACAGGGGAGTATGGCTACACCTTC.

The chain combines TRBV25-1 with TRBJ2-5; 8 positions agree with TRBD2. The CDR3 sequence is 15 residues long. In germline, CDR1 is MGHDK, CDR2 SYGVNS. Trimming removed 3 bases from V and 2 bases from J; junction bases left unmatched: 5. CDR3 loop: CASSELLAVQETQYF. The DNA of the CDR3 is TGTGCCAGCAGTGAGTTACTAGCGGTTCAAGAGACCCAGTACTTC.

This chain connects TRBV6-8 to TRBJ1-1; D gene unclear. Germline V gene lookup returns CDR1 MNHGY and CDR2 SAAAGT. Trimming took 3 bases from V and 0 from J, leaving 29 bases between them. This CDR3 region has 21 residues. CDR3 protein: CASSYPSRDGRPSEMNTEAFF. Here the CDR3 DNA reads TGTGCCAGCAGTTATCCGAGCAGAGACGGGCGCCCTTCAGAAATGAACACTGAAGCTTTCTTT.

The gene calls are TRBV6-5 and TRBJ1-2; tentatively, D is TRBD1 (6 bases). The V end was cut by 6 bases, the J end by 2 bases, with 10 bases between. Germline CDR1 reads MNHEY; CDR2 reads SVGAGI. This CDR3 is built from 13 residues. CDR3 in amino acids: CASSRGQNYGYTF. The CDR3 DNA reads TGTGCCAGCAGCCGCGGACAGAACTATGGCTACACCTTC.

In its sample, this clone was seen a few times. V usage is TRBV29-1 and J usage is TRBJ2-7, with 8 bases lining up with TRBD2. CDR3 size: 14 residues. V lost 4 bases, J lost 0 bases, and 5 bases stayed unmatched. CDR1 SQVTM and CDR2 ANQGSEA come from the germline V gene. The chain's CDR3 is CSVVAGGRSYEQYF. CDR3 DNA: TGCAGCGTTGTTGCGGGAGGACGCTCCTACGAGCAGTACTTC.

CDR3 coding DNA: TGTGCCAGCAGCCAAGATGATCTAGCACCCTACGAGCAGTACTTC. This encodes CASSQDDLAPYEQYF. The chain employs TRBV14 and TRBJ2-7; TRBD2 is a possible D gene (5 bases). The CDR3 spans 15 residues. In germline, CDR1 is SGHDN, CDR2 FVKESK. Trimming took off 0 bases at V and 2 bases at J, with 11 bases between the two ends. Combining the CDR3 with reference TRBV14 and TRBJ2-7 gives the whole variable domain EAGVTQFPSHSVIEKGQTVTLRCDPISGHDNLYWYRRVMGKEIKFLLHFVKESKQDESGMPNNRFLAERTGGTYSTLKVQPAELEDSGVYFCASSQDDLAPYEQYFGPGTRLTVT.

The chain links TRBV7-6 to TRBJ2-7, with a possible D match to TRBD1 (6 bases). Trimming shortened V by 4 bases and J by 2 bases, and 12 bases separated the two germline ends. The CDR3 extends over 14 amino acids. Per germline, CDR1 SGHVS and CDR2 FNYEAQ. The DNA of the CDR3 is TGTGCCAGCAGCTCGGGACATTTTGCCTACGAGCAGTACTTC. Protein: CASSSGHFAYEQYF. Using reference TRBV7-6 and TRBJ2-7 for the parts outside the CDR3, the full variable domain is GAGVSQSPRYKVTKRGQDVALRCDPISGHVSLYWYRQALGQGPEFLTYFNYEAQQDKSGLPNDRFSAERPEGSISTLTIQRTEQRDSAMYRCASSSGHFAYEQYFGPGTRLTVT.

The chain links TRBV30 to TRBJ2-7; D is perhaps TRBD1 or TRBD2 (5 bases each). Germline V gene data show CDR1 as GTSNPN and CDR2 as SVGIG (reference sequence). The V and J ends lost 3 bases and 2 bases respectively, with 11 bases between them. This CDR3 spans 13 amino acids. CDR3 bases: TGTGCCTGGAGATGGGGGACCACCTACGAGCAGTACTTC. Translating gives CAWRWGTTYEQYF.

The CDR3 reads CASSPRGIGYTF. The CDR3 nucleotides are TGTGCCAGCAGCCCCCGGGGGATCGGCTACACCTTC. The chain has TRBV11-2 and TRBJ1-2, with D possibly matching TRBD1 (5 bases). V lost 5 bases to trimming and J lost 8 bases, with 12 bases between them. CDR3 length: 12 amino acids. Looked up from germline, CDR1 is SGHAT and CDR2 is FQNNGV.

The chain has TRBV29-1 and TRBJ2-2; D may correspond to TRBD1 or TRBD2 (5 bases each). Germline CDR1 reads SQVTM; CDR2 reads ANQGSEA. Between the trimmed V and J ends, which lost 6 bases and 5 bases, there was a span of 13 bases. This CDR3 contains 13 residues. CDR3 in DNA: TGCAGCGTGGGGACGGGAAGGACCGGGGAGCTGTTTTTT. Protein product: CSVGTGRTGELFF.